The 12 T cell receptor beta chains below all came from one sample that was sequenced in a study of T cell responses to AZD1222 COVID-19 vaccine. Here immunoSEQ multiplex PCR was the method, and the copy in TCRdb shows in-frame clones only, minus some. The sample consists of about 86,000 clones, almost 90% of them appearing once. Sequenced here: peripheral blood, sampled 28 days after the second AZD1222 dose. Every receptor here comes from an adult who received the AZD1222 COVID-19 vaccine.

The chain uses TRBV6-5 and TRBJ1-1; 7 nucleotides align to TRBD1. Looked up from germline, CDR1 is MNHEY and CDR2 is SVGAGI. The CDR3 is 15 residues long. J lost 8 bases, V lost 4 bases, and 13 bases had no gene match. For the CDR3, the DNA is TGTGCCAGCAGTTCGTGGACAGGCAGTTCTTTCGAAGCTTTCTTT. Translated: CASSSWTGSSFEAFF.

J is TRBJ1-2 and V is TRBV3-1 (or the pseudogene TRBV3-2); 10 bases align to TRBD1. Per the germline V gene, CDR1 is LGHDT and CDR2 is YNNKEL (reference sequence). The CDR3 length is 15 residues. Trimming at V came to 4 bases and at J to 8 bases, leaving 10 bases not matched to a gene. This chain's CDR3 is CASSLVRQGAHGYTF. In DNA, the CDR3 is TGTGCCAGCAGCCTAGTGCGACAGGGGGCACACGGCTACACCTTC.

This clone was detected a few times. The chain carries TRBV28 and TRBJ1-1; the D is unclear. Trimming took off 8 bases at V and 4 bases at J, with 29 bases between the two ends. The CDR3 totals 18 residues. Germline-derived CDR1 and CDR2 are MDHEN and SYDVKM. Written as DNA, the CDR3 is TGTGCCAGCTGTATTATGTTTGGGGATGTGGGCTCCCCCACTGAAGCTTTCTTT. Residues: CASCIMFGDVGSPTEAFF.

The CDR3 spells CASSGLAGVSYEQYF. CDR3 DNA sequence: TGTGCCAGCAGCGGACTAGCGGGAGTCTCCTACGAGCAGTACTTC. V usage is TRBV7-9 and J usage is TRBJ2-7; TRBD2 agrees at 13 bases. This CDR3 region has 15 residues. Germline V gene data show CDR1 as SEHNR and CDR2 as FQNEAQ (reference sequence). V shed 5 bases and J 0 bases; nucleotides not matched to a gene: 1.

The genes are TRBV3-1 (or the pseudogene TRBV3-2) and TRBJ1-1; D remains unclear. The V and J ends lost 3 bases and 4 bases respectively, with 9 bases between them. Per germline, CDR1 LGHDT and CDR2 YNNKEL (reference sequence). CDR3 size: 13 residues. The CDR3 reads CASSQSFGTEAFF. For the CDR3, the DNA is TGTGCCAGCAGCCAGAGTTTCGGCACTGAAGCTTTCTTT.

The chain couples TRBV7-9 to TRBJ2-1, with TRBD2 matching over 7 bases. Trimming removed 1 base from V and 10 bases from J; junction bases left unmatched: 10. CDR3 length equals 15 residues. The germline V gene encodes CDR1 SEHNR and CDR2 FQNEAQ (reference sequence). The CDR3 loop reads CASSLVPGGWGEQFF. CDR3 bases: TGTGCCAGCAGCTTAGTTCCCGGGGGGTGGGGAGAGCAGTTCTTC.

V is TRBV5-1 and J is TRBJ1-2, with no clear D. Between the trimmed V and J ends, which lost 0 bases and 3 bases, there was a span of 9 bases. Germline V gene lookup returns CDR1 SGHRS and CDR2 YFSETQ. This CDR3 comprises 14 residues. The CDR3 spells CASSLAVPDYGYTF. CDR3 bases: TGCGCCAGCAGCTTGGCGGTGCCCGACTATGGCTACACCTTC.

The V call is TRBV6-6, the J call TRBJ1-1, with 7 bases identical to TRBD1. Germline loops: CDR1 MNHNY, CDR2 SVGAGI (reference sequence). V trimming: 5 bases; J trimming: 6 bases; junction bases outside the gene matches: 3. The CDR3 has 12 residues. This CDR3 reads CASSPQGSEAFF. CDR3 sequence (DNA): TGTGCCAGCAGTCCACAGGGGTCTGAAGCTTTCTTT.

This chain joins TRBV7-9 and TRBJ1-1; D not certain. This CDR3 comprises 13 residues. Germline lookup yields CDR1 SEHNR and CDR2 FQNEAQ (reference sequence). V shed 4 bases and J shed 7 bases, with 13 bases lying between them. CDR3 nucleotides: TGTGCCAGCAGCTCAGGACGATTAGATGAAGCTTTCTTT. This translates into CASSSGRLDEAFF.

The chain employs TRBV2 and TRBJ1-2; 7 bases agree with TRBD1. Germline values: CDR1 SNHLY, CDR2 FYNNEI. This CDR3 has 17 amino acids. V lost 4 bases, J lost 6 bases, and 17 bases stayed unmatched. The CDR3 region is CASSVPGQLGLGHGYTF. The CDR3 region has the DNA TGTGCCAGCAGTGTACCGGGACAGCTCGGTTTGGGCCATGGCTACACCTTC.

The V call is TRBV5-3, the J call TRBJ1-4; D is unclear. TRBV5-3 is known as an ORF, though its function is uncertain. This CDR3 contains 14 residues. Trimming took off 0 bases at V and 7 bases at J, with 10 bases between the two ends. CDR3: CARSLGLPSEKLFF. The CDR3 DNA follows: TGTGCCAGAAGCTTGGGGCTACCCAGTGAAAAACTGTTTTTT.

This clone was counted once. The chain links TRBV2 to TRBJ2-1; D unresolved. The CDR3 length is 13 residues. Germline CDR1 reads SNHLY; CDR2 reads FYNNEI. V gave up 10 bases and J gave up 6 bases, with 16 bases separating them. For the CDR3, the DNA is TGTGCCATCACAAGGAAACAAATCAATGAGCAGTTCTTC. This codes for CAITRKQINEQFF.